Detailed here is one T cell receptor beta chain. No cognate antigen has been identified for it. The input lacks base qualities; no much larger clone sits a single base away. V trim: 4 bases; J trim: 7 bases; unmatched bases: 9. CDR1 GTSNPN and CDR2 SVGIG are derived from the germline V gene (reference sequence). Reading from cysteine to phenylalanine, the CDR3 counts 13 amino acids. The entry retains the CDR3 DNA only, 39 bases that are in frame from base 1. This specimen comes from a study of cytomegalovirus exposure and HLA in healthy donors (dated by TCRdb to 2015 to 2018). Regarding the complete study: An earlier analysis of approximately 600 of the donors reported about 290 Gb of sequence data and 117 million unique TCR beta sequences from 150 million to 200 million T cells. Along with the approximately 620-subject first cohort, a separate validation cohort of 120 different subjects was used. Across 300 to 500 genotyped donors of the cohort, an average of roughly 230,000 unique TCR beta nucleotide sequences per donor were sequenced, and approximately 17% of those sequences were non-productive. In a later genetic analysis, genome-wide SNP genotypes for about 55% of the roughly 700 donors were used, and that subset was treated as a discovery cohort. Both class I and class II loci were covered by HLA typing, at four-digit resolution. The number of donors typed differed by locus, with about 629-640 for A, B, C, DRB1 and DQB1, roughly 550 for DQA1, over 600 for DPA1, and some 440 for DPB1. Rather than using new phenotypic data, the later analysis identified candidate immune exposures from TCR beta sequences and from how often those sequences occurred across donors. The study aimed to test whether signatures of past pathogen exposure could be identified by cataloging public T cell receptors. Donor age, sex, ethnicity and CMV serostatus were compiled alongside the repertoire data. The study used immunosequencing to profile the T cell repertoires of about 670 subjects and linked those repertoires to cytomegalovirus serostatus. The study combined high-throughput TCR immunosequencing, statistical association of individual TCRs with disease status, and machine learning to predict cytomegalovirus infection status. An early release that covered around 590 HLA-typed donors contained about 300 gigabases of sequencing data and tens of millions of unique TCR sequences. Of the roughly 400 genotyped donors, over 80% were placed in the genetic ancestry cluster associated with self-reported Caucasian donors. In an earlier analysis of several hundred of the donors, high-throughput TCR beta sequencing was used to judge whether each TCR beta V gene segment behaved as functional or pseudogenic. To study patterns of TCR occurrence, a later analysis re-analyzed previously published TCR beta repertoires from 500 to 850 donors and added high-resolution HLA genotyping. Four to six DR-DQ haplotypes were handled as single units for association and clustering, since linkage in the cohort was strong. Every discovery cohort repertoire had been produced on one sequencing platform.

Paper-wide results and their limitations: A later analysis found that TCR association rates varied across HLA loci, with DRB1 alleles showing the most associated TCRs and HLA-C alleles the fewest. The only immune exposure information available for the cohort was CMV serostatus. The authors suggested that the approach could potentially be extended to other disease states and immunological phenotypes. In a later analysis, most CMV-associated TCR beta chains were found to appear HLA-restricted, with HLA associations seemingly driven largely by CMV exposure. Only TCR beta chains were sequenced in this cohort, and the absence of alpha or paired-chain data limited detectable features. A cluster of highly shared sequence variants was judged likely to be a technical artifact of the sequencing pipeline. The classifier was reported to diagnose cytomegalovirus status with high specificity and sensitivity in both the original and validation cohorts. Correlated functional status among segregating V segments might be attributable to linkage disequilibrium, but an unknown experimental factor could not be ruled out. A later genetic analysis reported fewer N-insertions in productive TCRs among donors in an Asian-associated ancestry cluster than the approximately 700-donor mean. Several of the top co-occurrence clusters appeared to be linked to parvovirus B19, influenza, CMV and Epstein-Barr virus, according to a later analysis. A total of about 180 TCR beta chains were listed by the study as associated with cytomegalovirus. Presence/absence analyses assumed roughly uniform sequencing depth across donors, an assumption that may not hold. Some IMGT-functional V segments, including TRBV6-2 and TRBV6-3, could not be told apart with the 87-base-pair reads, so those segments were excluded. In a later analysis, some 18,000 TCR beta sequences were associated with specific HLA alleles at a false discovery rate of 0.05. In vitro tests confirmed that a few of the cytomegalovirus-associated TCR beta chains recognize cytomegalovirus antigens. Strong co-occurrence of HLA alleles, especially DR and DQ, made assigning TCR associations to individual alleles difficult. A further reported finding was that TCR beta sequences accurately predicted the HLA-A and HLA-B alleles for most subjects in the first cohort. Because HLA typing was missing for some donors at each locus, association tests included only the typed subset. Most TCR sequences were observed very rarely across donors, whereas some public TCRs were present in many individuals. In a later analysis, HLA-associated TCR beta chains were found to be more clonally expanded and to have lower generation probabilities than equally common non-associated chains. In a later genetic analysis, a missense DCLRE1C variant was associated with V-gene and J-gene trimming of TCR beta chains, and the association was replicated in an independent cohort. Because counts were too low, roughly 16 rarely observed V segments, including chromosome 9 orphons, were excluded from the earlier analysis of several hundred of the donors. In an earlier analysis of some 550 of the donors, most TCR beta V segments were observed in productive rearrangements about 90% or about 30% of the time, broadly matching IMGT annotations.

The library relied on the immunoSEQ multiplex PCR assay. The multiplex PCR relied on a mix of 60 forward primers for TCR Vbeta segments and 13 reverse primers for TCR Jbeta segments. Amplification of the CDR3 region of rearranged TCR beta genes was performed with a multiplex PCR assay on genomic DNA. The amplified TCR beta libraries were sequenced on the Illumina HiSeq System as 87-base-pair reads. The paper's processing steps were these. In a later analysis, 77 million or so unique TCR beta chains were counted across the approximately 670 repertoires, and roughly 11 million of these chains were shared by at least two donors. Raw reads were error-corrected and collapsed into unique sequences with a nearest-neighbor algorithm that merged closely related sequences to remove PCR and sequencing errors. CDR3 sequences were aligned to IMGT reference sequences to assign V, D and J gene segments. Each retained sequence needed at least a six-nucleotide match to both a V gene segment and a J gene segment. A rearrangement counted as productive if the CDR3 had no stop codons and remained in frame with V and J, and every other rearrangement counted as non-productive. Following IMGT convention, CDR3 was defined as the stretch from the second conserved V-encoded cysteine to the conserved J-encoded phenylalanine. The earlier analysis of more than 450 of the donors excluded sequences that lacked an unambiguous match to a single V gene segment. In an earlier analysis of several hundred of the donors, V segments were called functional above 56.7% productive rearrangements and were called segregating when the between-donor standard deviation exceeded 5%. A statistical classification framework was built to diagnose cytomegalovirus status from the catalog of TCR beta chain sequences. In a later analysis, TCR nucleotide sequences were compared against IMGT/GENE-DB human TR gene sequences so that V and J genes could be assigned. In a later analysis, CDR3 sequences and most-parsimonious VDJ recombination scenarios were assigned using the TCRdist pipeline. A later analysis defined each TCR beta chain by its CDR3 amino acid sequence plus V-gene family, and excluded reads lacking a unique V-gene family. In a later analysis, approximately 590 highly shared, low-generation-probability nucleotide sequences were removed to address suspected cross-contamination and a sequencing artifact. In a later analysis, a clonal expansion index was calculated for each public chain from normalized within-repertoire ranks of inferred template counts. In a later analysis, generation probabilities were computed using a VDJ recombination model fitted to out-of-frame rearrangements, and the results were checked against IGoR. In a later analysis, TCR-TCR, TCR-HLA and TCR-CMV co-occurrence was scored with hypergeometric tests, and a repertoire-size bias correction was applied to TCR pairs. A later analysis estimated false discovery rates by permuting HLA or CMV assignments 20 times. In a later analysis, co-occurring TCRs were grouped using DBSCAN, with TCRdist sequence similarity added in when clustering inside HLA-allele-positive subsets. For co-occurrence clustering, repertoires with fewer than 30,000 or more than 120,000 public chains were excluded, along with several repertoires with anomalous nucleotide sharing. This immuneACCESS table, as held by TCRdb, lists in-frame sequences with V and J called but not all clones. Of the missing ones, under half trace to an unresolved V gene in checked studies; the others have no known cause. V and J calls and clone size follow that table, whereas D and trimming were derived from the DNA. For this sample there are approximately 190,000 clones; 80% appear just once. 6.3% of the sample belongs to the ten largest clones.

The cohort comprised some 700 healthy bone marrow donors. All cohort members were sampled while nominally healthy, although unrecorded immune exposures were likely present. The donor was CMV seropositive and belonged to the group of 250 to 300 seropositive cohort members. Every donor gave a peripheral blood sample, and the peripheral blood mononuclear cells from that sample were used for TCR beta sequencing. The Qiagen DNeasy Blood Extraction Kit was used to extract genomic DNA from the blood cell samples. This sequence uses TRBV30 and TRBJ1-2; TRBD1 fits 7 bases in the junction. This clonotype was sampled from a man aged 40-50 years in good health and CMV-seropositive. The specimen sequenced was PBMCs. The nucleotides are TGTGCCTGGACCCCCTCGGGGACAGTTGGCTACACCTTC. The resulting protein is CAWTPSGTVGYTF.